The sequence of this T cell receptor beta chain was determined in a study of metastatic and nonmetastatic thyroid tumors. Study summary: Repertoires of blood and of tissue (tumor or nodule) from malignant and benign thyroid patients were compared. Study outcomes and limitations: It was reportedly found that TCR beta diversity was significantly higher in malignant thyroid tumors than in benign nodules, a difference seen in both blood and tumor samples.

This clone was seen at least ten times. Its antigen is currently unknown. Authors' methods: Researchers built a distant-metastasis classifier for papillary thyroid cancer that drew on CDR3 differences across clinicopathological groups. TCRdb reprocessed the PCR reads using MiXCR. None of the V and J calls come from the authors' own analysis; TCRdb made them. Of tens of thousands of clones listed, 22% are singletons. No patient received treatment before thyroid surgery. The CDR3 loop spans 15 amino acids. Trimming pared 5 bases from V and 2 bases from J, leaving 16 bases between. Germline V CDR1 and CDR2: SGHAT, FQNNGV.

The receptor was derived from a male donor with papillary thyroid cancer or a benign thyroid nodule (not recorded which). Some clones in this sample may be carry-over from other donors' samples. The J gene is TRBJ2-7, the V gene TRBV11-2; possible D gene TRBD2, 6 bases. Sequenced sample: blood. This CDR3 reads CASSVGLTNTYEQYF. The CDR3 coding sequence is TGTGCCAGCAGCGTCGGACTAACTAACACCTACGAGCAGTACTTC.